The sequence of this T cell receptor beta chain was determined in a study of shared clonotypes between healthy human individuals. The length of the CDR3 is 15 residues. CDR1 is SEHNR, CDR2 FQNEAQ, per germline (reference sequence). V was pared by 4 bases and J by 9 bases, with 21 bases between. Some clones are missing from TCRdb's copy, which holds only in-frame ones; the method was immunoSEQ multiplex PCR. The sample contains around 500,000 clones, 70% to 85% of which appear only once. The source is a woman in her thirties or forties in good health. Some clones in this sample may be carry-over from other donors' samples. Sequenced sample: PBMCs. This chain uses TRBV7-9 with TRBJ2-5; D is perhaps TRBD1 (6 bases). DNA for the CDR3: TGTGCCAGCAGCTCTTCCGGGACAACCTTTGGAGCCCAGTACTTC. Its translation: CASSSSGTTFGAQYF.